This passage covers 19 T cell receptor beta chains from one sample sequenced in a study of response to subunit inactivated influenza vaccine. Each CDR3 protein is one row after TCRdb ran MiXCR on the RT-PCR reads. This table holds about 700,000 distinct CDR3 sequences, approximately 13% found once. The sample was PBMCs from blood, taken roughly 2 weeks before vaccination. The receptors were sampled from a man between 50 and 59 years old who received an inactivated influenza vaccine.

The CDR3: CASSLVPGGGSPLHF. The CDR3 bases are TGTGCCAGCAGCTTGGTACCAGGGGGAGGATCACCCCTCCACTTT. This rearrangement joins TRBV5-8 to TRBJ1-6; 7 bases are a match to TRBD1. CDR3 length: 15 amino acids. Losses at the gene ends were 0 bases for V and 10 bases for J; bases not matched to a gene: 7. Germline CDR1 SGHTS, CDR2 YDEGEE.

This chain joins TRBV2 and TRBJ1-4; 10 bases agree with TRBD1. Trimming at V came to 6 bases and at J to 6 bases, leaving 4 bases not matched to a gene. Germline V gene sequence: CDR1 SNHLY, CDR2 FYNNEI. The CDR3 spans 14 residues. The CDR3 is CASRDRGPDEKLFF. The DNA for the CDR3 is TGTGCCAGCAGAGACAGGGGGCCGGATGAAAAACTGTTTTTT.

The chain employs TRBV5-1 and TRBJ2-5, with TRBD1 matching 7 bases. After removal of 3 bases from V and 2 bases from J, the junction contained 7 bases not matched to a gene. CDR1 SGHRS and CDR2 YFSETQ come from the germline V gene. The CDR3 runs 15 residues. Here the CDR3 DNA reads TGCGCCAGCAGCTCAGAACCGGGACAGCAAGAGACCCAGTACTTC. Its translation is CASSSEPGQQETQYF.

J is TRBJ1-1 and V is TRBV3-1; tentative D call: TRBD1 (5 bases). CDR3 length: 16 amino acids. Germline V lookup: CDR1 LGHDT, CDR2 YNNKEL (reference sequence). The germline V and J ends were trimmed by 0 bases and 3 bases, with 14 bases remaining between them. CDR3: CASSQDRSGGDTEAFF. The CDR3 DNA follows: TGTGCCAGCAGCCAAGATAGGTCGGGGGGGGACACTGAAGCTTTCTTT.

The chain recombines TRBV28 with TRBJ2-5; D remains ambiguous. The ends were cut back, 6 bases at V and 6 bases at J, with 17 bases in the middle. The CDR3 is made up of 14 amino acids. The germline gives CDR1 MDHEN, CDR2 SYDVKM. CDR3 amino acids: CASRPIWAEKTQYF. The CDR3 bases are TGTGCCAGCAGGCCCATTTGGGCGGAGAAGACCCAGTACTTC.

This sequence joins TRBV4-3 and TRBJ2-2, with D maybe TRBD1 (6 bases). The V gene's germline CDR1 is LGHNA and CDR2 YSLEER. Trimming took 6 bases from V and 4 from J, leaving 15 bases between them. The CDR3 is 15 residues long. The chain's CDR3 is CASSRDRRITGELFF. DNA of the CDR3: TGCGCCAGCAGTCGCGACAGGAGAATCACCGGGGAGCTGTTTTTT.

Only a few counts were recorded for this clonotype. The J gene is TRBJ2-3, the V gene TRBV14; D is tentatively TRBD1 or TRBD2 (5 bases each). The CDR3 contains 15 residues. Germline V lookup: CDR1 SGHDN, CDR2 FVKESK. Trimming stripped 4 bases from V and 2 bases from J, with 13 bases between. As DNA, the CDR3 is TGTGCCAGCAGCCGCATTGGGGGTCACACAGATACGCAGTATTTT. Protein sequence: CASSRIGGHTDTQYF.

The chain links TRBV15 to TRBJ2-7, with D unresolved. CDR1 and CDR2 (germline): LNHNV, YYDKDF (reference sequence). Trimming removed 8 bases from V and 2 bases from J, with 13 bases in between. The CDR3 contains 13 residues. The CDR3 here is CATSMGPTYEQYF. The CDR3 DNA reads TGTGCCACCTCTATGGGTCCTACCTACGAGCAGTACTTC.

This clonotype was seen a handful of times. This sequence joins TRBV6-2 or TRBV6-3 and TRBJ2-7; D is unclear. CDR1 and CDR2 from the germline V gene are MNHEY and SVGEGT. This CDR3 is built from 12 residues. Between the trimmed V and J ends, which lost 0 bases and 7 bases, there was a span of 7 bases. CDR3 DNA sequence: TGTGCCAGCAGTTACTCGCTTGAGGAGCAGTACTTC. Encoded protein: CASSYSLEEQYF.

This clonotype was observed a handful of times. The chain is built from TRBV7-2 and TRBJ2-7; D is unclear. CDR3 size: 17 residues. V was clipped by 6 bases and J by 0 bases, with 21 bases between them. Per germline, CDR1 SGHTA and CDR2 FQGNSA. CDR3 sequence (DNA): TGTGCCAGCAGTCCCGGCCCACTACGAATGAGCTCCTACGAGCAGTACTTC. Translated: CASSPGPLRMSSYEQYF.

The V gene is TRBV20-1, the J gene TRBJ2-7; 11 nucleotides line up with TRBD2. This CDR3 spans 15 amino acids. Germline V gives CDR1 DFQATT, CDR2 SNEGSKA (reference sequence). V lost 1 base, J lost 2 bases, and 4 bases stayed unmatched. CDR3 region: CSARVSGRGPYEQYF. The CDR3 region has the DNA TGCAGTGCTAGAGTTAGCGGGAGGGGTCCCTACGAGCAGTACTTC.

CDR3 loop: CASSLEFRTGNLSYGYTF. Here the CDR3 DNA reads TGTGCCAGCAGCTTAGAATTCCGGACAGGGAACCTGAGCTATGGCTACACCTTC. The chain recombines TRBV11-2 with TRBJ1-2; 8 nucleotides agree with TRBD1. This CDR3 spans 18 amino acids. The junction had 13 bases not matched to a gene; V was cut back by 0 bases and J by 4 bases. Germline CDR1 and CDR2: SGHAT and FQNNGV.

V gene TRBV28 combines with J gene TRBJ2-2; D is tentatively TRBD1 or TRBD2 (5 bases each). Germline V CDR1 and CDR2: MDHEN, SYDVKM. The CDR3 is 15 residues long. Trimming stripped 4 bases from V and 6 bases from J, with 15 bases between. The CDR3 DNA is TGTGCCAGCAGTTACCAGGTTTGGGGGTCCGGGGAGCTGTTTTTT. Its protein product is CASSYQVWGSGELFF.

CDR3 coding DNA: TGTGCCAGCAGCTTAGTGGACACCAACACCGGGGAGCTGTTTTTT. This codes for CASSLVDTNTGELFF. V usage is TRBV7-7 and J usage is TRBJ2-2; weak D call: TRBD1 (5 bases). Trimming stripped 1 base from V and 2 bases from J, with 8 bases between. CDR1 and CDR2 from the germline V gene are SSHAT and FNYEAQ (reference sequence). This CDR3 comprises 15 residues.

This clonotype was counted only a few times. The CDR3 loop is CASSYSAGNTEAFF. The CDR3 DNA is TGTGCCAGCAGTTACTCAGCGGGGAACACTGAAGCTTTCTTT. The V gene is TRBV6-2 or TRBV6-3, the J gene TRBJ1-1; D gene unclear. The ends were cut back, 0 bases at V and 1 base at J, with 6 bases in the middle. This CDR3 is 14 amino acids long. Germline CDR1 is MNHEY and CDR2 is SVGEGT.

A note on this clonotype: One end of the junction does not line up with germline, which may come from a read error. The genes are TRBV19 and TRBJ2-2; D perhaps matches TRBD2 (6 bases). The CDR3 runs to 16 residues. The germline V gene has CDR1 LNHDA and CDR2 SQIVND (reference sequence). CDR3 nucleotide sequence: TGTGCCAGTATCAAGGTCGGGGGACTGAACACCGGGGATCTGTTTTTT. This gives the protein CASIKVGGLNTGDLFF. Using reference TRBV19 and TRBJ2-2 for the parts outside the CDR3, the full variable domain is DGGITQSPKYLFRKEGQNVTLSCEQNLNHDAMYWYRQDPGQGLRLIYYSQIVNDFQKGDIAEGYSVSREKKESFPLTVTSAQKNPTAFYLCASIKVGGLNTGDLFFGEGSRLTVL.

This clonotype was counted between two and nine times. The chain couples TRBV7-3 to TRBJ2-3, with no clear D. V lost 1 base and J lost 0, with 8 bases in between. The germline V gene encodes CDR1 SGHTA and CDR2 FQGTGA. CDR3 length equals 15 residues. CDR3 sequence: CASSLRLASTDTQYF. As DNA, the CDR3 is TGTGCCAGCAGCTTAAGACTGGCCAGCACAGATACGCAGTATTTT.

This clonotype was detected a few times. The CDR3: CASSKYTGTGISEQYF. The CDR3 bases are TGTGCCAGCAGCAAATATACCGGGACAGGGATCAGCGAGCAGTACTTC. This rearrangement joins TRBV21-1 to TRBJ2-7; the table's D gene call, TRBD1, was not cross checked with the DNA. TRBV21-1 is a documented pseudogene. The CDR3 length is 16 residues.

This clonotype has ten or more counts. The chain employs TRBV12-3 or TRBV12-4 and TRBJ2-1, with 9 positions matching TRBD1. J was trimmed by 5 bases and V by 6 bases; bases with no gene match: 8. This CDR3 is 15 amino acids long. The CDR3 region is CASRYTGTGNNEQFF. The CDR3 DNA sequence: TGTGCCAGCAGGTATACGGGGACAGGGAACAATGAGCAGTTCTTC.